A selection of T cell receptor beta chains follows, all from one sample in a study of T cell clonotyping in hematopoietic cell transplantation. The data were produced by immunoSEQ multiplex PCR, yet TCRdb's version contains in-frame clones alone and is incomplete. The sample contains approximately 27,000 clones, around 93% of which appear only once. The source was peripheral blood mononuclear cells, collected before stem cell transplant. Receptors were obtained from a man over 45 with acute myeloid leukemia. Some clones in this sample may be carry-over from other donors' samples. Both conserved end residues are part of each CDR3.

CDR3: CASSQRTGGIGSTEAFF
V: TRBV4-3
J: TRBJ1-1

CDR3: CATSRDRAGYGYTF
V: TRBV15
J: TRBJ1-2

CDR3: CASSPGTTKKGEKLFF
V: TRBV9
J: TRBJ1-4

CDR3: CATSRDRADTQYF
V: TRBV15
J: TRBJ2-3

CDR3: CASSDSGSGYEQYF
V: TRBV2
J: TRBJ2-7

CDR3: CAWRTGTENSPLHF
V: TRBV30
J: TRBJ1-6

CDR3: CASSLGRGRDQPQHF
V: TRBV7-9
J: TRBJ1-5

CDR3: CASRTGAPYEQYF
V: TRBV28
J: TRBJ2-7

CDR3: CASSNRVADQYF
V: TRBV6-7
J: TRBJ2-7

CDR3: CASSTSGTGAYEQYF
V: TRBV28
J: TRBJ2-7

CDR3: CASSPFGQAHYEQYF
V: TRBV5-1
J: TRBJ2-7

CDR3: CASSAQTPLTGELFF
V: TRBV2
J: TRBJ2-2

CDR3: CASWGTGGGNTEAFF
V: TRBV6-5
J: TRBJ1-1

CDR3: CASSERGSSSGYTF
V: TRBV10-1
J: TRBJ1-2

CDR3: CASSSNRGETQYF
V: TRBV7-2
J: TRBJ2-5

CDR3: CASSTSTLYYGYTF
V: TRBV19
J: TRBJ1-2

CDR3: CASSFLGGAYGYTF
V: TRBV28
J: TRBJ1-2

CDR3: CASSQPSGNTIYF
V: TRBV7-8
J: TRBJ1-3

CDR3: CAVGQLLGQETQYF
V: TRBV5-4
J: TRBJ2-5

CDR3: CASSLWQGGGELFF
V: TRBV28
J: TRBJ2-2

CDR3: CAWKGTQTGELFF
V: TRBV30
J: TRBJ2-2

CDR3: CASSLGGGLGDQPQHF
V: TRBV5-1
J: TRBJ1-5

CDR3: CASSPTVGYNEQFF
V: TRBV5-4
J: TRBJ2-1

CDR3: CASSLTGLAGGLDEQYF
V: TRBV5-6
J: TRBJ2-7

CDR3: CASSITGQNTGELFF
V: TRBV7-2
J: TRBJ2-2

CDR3: CAWSDYNEQFF
V: TRBV30
J: TRBJ2-1

CDR3: CASSQDEKLQGTEAFF
V: TRBV4-2
J: TRBJ1-1

CDR3: CASSLGRNTDTQYF
V: TRBV7-2
J: TRBJ2-3

CDR3: CASSLGVQNYEQYF
V: TRBV11-2
J: TRBJ2-7

CDR3: CASSIFRRNTEAFF
V: TRBV19
J: TRBJ1-1

CDR3: CASSFVGTSGSYEQYF
V: TRBV6-5
J: TRBJ2-7

CDR3: CAWSLRGPAFF
V: TRBV30
J: TRBJ1-1

CDR3: CASSVSGEGAAFF
V: TRBV6-1
J: TRBJ1-1

CDR3: CASSLIRGTGGITEAFF
V: TRBV5-1
J: TRBJ1-1

CDR3: CATTTDRGLSEAFF
V: TRBV10-3
J: TRBJ1-1

CDR3: CASSYRAGGGQPQHF
V: TRBV28
J: TRBJ1-5